Listed here is a single T cell receptor (beta chain). These data originate in a study of CD8 T cells in ankylosing spondylitis. The germline CDR1 and CDR2 sequences are KGHDR and SFDVKD. CDR3 size: 15 residues. V lost 9 bases to trimming and J lost 2 bases; unmatched junction nucleotides: 10. It was by quantitative 5'-RACE with molecular barcodes that TCR beta libraries were made. TCRdb redid the calling of the 5' RACE reads with MiXCR, one entry per CDR3 protein. The sample includes about 360,000 distinct CDR3 sequences, more than 20% of them seen just once. This chain uses TRBV24-1 with TRBJ2-3, with 7 bases identical to TRBD1. Specimen: blood, either unsorted or a sorted T cell fraction (not recorded which). The origin of this receptor is a male donor with ankylosing spondylitis or in good health (not recorded which). The CDR3 nucleotides are TGTGCCACCCCGAAGGGACAGCCGGACACAGATACGCAGTATTTT. This codes for CATPKGQPDTDTQYF.